This T cell receptor beta chain was documented in a study of T-cell memory formation after mild COVID-19. Notes on the study in general: Mainly in CM and EM were contracting CD4+ clones; CD8+ were in EMRA. Pre-infection memory carried some responding clones, suggesting that cross-reactive memory joined. Whereas later expanders leaned CD4+, clones contracting day 15 to 85 showed a balanced CD4/CD8 makeup.

Sample barcodes and UMIs were carried by the TCR alpha and TCR beta cDNA libraries that 5'RACE generated with constant-segment primers. Using its own MiXCR run on the 5' RACE reads, TCRdb lists one record per CDR3 protein. The sample has about 560,000 distinct CDR3 sequences, roughly 17% seen once. CDR1 and CDR2 (germline): SGHVS, FNYEAQ. The length of the CDR3 is 14 residues. Trimming removed 8 bases from V and 7 bases from J; junction bases left unmatched: 8. A few counts support this clonotype. Its specificity is not known. The sample was PBMCs or a T cell subset sorted from them (not recorded which). This chain joins TRBV7-6 and TRBJ1-4, with 9 bases lining up with TRBD1. This TCR was recovered from an adult woman who had mild COVID-19 (a few samples of this study predate the infection). Cell type and time point are not known. DNA for the CDR3: TGTGCCAGCTCGGGACAGGGTCAAGTTGAAAAACTGTTTTTT. Protein: CASSGQGQVEKLFF.